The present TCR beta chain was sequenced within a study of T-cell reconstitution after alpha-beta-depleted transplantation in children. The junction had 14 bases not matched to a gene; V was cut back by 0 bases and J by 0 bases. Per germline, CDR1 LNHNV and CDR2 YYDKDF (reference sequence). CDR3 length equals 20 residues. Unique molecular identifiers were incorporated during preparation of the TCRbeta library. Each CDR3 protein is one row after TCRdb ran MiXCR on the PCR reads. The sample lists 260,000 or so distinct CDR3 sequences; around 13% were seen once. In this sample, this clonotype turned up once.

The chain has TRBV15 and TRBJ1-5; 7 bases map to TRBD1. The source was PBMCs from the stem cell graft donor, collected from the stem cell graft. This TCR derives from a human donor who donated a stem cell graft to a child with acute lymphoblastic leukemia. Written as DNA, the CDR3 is TGTGCCACCAGCAGAGATTTTAAGTCAGGGGGTTCGAATAGCAATCAGCCCCAGCATTTT. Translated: CATSRDFKSGGSNSNQPQHF.